This TCR beta chain was sequenced in a study of control samples from healthy donors and cancer patients. Germline-derived CDR1 and CDR2 are MDHEN and SYDVKM. The J segment lost 4 bases and the V segment lost 3 bases, leaving 9 bases of the junction unmatched. This CDR3 has 15 amino acids. Some clones are missing from TCRdb's copy, which holds only in-frame ones; the method was immunoSEQ multiplex PCR. The repertoire includes 110,000 to 150,000 clones, about 89% of them detected once, and about 7.1% sits in the top ten. The sequence came from a man aged 18 to 35 in good health. The chain links TRBV28 to TRBJ2-7; 7 positions match TRBD2. Sequenced sample: blood. CDR3 in amino acids: CASSFLGEGRYEQYF. The CDR3 nucleotides read TGTGCCAGCAGTTTCCTTGGGGAGGGTAGATACGAGCAGTACTTC.